This entry lists 8 T cell receptor beta chains sequenced from one sample in a study of blood T cell repertoires in COVID-19. TCRdb keeps only in-frame clones here, not all; method: immunoSEQ multiplex PCR. The repertoire holds under 300,000 clones, with about 89% as singletons. Input material: PBMCs or T cells enriched from blood (not recorded which). Receptors were obtained from a woman aged 18-35 years who had recovered from COVID-19.

V gene TRBV10-3 combines with J gene TRBJ1-2; the D gene is possibly TRBD1 (6 bases). The CDR3 totals 12 residues. V lost 7 bases and J lost 8, with 14 bases in between. From germline, CDR1 is ENHRY and CDR2 SYGVKD. CDR3 nucleotide sequence: TGTGCCATCACCCCGGACAGACGGGGCTACACCTTC. It yields the protein CAITPDRRGYTF.

The V call is TRBV28, the J call TRBJ1-3, with 7 nucleotides matching TRBD1. The junction had 7 bases not matched to a gene; V was cut back by 2 bases and J by 9 bases. Germline V gene data show CDR1 as MDHEN and CDR2 as SYDVKM. The CDR3 covers 14 residues. CDR3 nucleotides: TGTGCCAGCAGTTTAGACCAGGGGGTTGTCACCATATATTTT. This gives the protein CASSLDQGVVTIYF.

The genes are TRBV5-8 and TRBJ2-7; 7 nucleotides match TRBD2. This CDR3 contains 15 residues. V dropped 2 bases and J dropped 2; count of bases not matched to a gene: 7. Germline V gene data show CDR1 as SGHTS and CDR2 as YDEGEE. In nucleotides, the CDR3 is TGTGCCAGCAGCTTCTTAGCGGGCTCCCCCTACGAGCAGTACTTC. It translates to CASSFLAGSPYEQYF.

This sequence joins TRBV6-5 and TRBJ1-1; 7 nucleotides match TRBD1. Germline loops: CDR1 MNHEY, CDR2 SVGAGI. J gave up 6 bases and V 6 bases, and 4 bases lay outside the gene matches. This CDR3 has 12 amino acids. The CDR3: CASSRGFAEAFF. The DNA for the CDR3 is TGTGCCAGCAGCAGGGGGTTCGCTGAAGCTTTCTTT.

The chain carries TRBV28 and TRBJ2-7; 7 bases line up with TRBD1. The CDR3 length is 15 residues. The germline CDR1 and CDR2 sequences are MDHEN and SYDVKM. Trimming removed 6 bases from V and 1 base from J; junction bases left unmatched: 9. The DNA of the CDR3 is TGTGCCAGCAGGGGGACAGCTACGAGGTCCTACGAGCAGTACTTC. Its translation is CASRGTATRSYEQYF.

CDR3 amino acids: CASSLALSGHGYTF. CDR3 sequence (DNA): TGTGCCAGCAGCTTAGCCCTGTCTGGGCATGGCTACACCTTC. The chain recombines TRBV7-9 with TRBJ1-2; D unresolved. The CDR3 totals 14 residues. Between the trimmed V and J ends, which lost 0 bases and 6 bases, there was a span of 11 bases. Germline CDR1 and CDR2: SEHNR and FQNEAQ (reference sequence).

The table lists this clone with a few counts. This specimen includes other DNA sequences encoding the same CDR3. The rearrangement links TRBV5-1 to TRBJ2-2; TRBD1 matches at 9 bases. CDR1 and CDR2 from the germline V gene are SGHRS and YFSETQ. With V trimmed by 4 bases and J by 5 bases, 3 bases remained unmatched. The CDR3 is made up of 14 amino acids. As DNA, the CDR3 is TGCGCCAGCAGCCTGACAGGGGGGACCGGGGAGCTGTTTTTT. It yields the protein CASSLTGGTGELFF.

The V call is TRBV24-1, the J call TRBJ2-1; TRBD2 matches 14 bases. The ends lost 4 bases at V and 10 bases at J; junction bases unmatched: 8. CDR1 KGHDR and CDR2 SFDVKD come from the germline V gene. The CDR3 loop spans 16 amino acids. This CDR3 is CATSDYGTSGRDEQFF. As DNA, the CDR3 is TGTGCCACCAGTGACTACGGGACTAGCGGGAGAGACGAGCAGTTCTTC.